The 10 T cell receptor beta chains below come from one sample, sequenced in a study of Graves' ophthalmopathy and Graves' hyperthyroidism. The authors amplified TCR beta CDR3 regions, and they did so from RNA transcripts for repertoire sequencing. The first round was an RT-PCR with HTBI primers, and the second round was a multiplex PCR. Via MiXCR, TCRdb re-called the multiplex PCR reads, giving one row per CDR3 protein. The sample yields 300,000 to 400,000 distinct CDR3 sequences, about a sixth seen once. The specimen sequenced was peripheral blood. Every receptor here comes from an adult man with Graves' ophthalmopathy.

This clonotype has a count of ten or more. The chain recombines TRBV12-3 or TRBV12-4 with TRBJ1-2; D not resolved. The CDR3 spans 13 residues. V was cut by 6 bases and J by 4 bases, with 12 bases left in between. The CDR3 sequence is CASSGRVGYGYTF. For the CDR3, the DNA is TGTGCCAGCAGCGGGCGGGTTGGCTATGGCTACACCTTC.

This clonotype has ten or more counts. The chain has TRBV6-5 and TRBJ2-2; 7 bases map to TRBD1. The germline CDR1 and CDR2 sequences are MNHEY and SVGAGI. This CDR3 has 13 amino acids. V was pared by 8 bases and J by 2 bases, with 2 bases of the junction left unmatched. The CDR3 DNA sequence: TGTGCCAGCCGGGACAGAAACACCGGGGAGCTGTTTTTT. It codes for CASRDRNTGELFF.

This clonotype was seen many times. The chain joins TRBV19 to TRBJ2-7; 9 bases match TRBD1. The V gene's germline CDR1 is LNHDA and CDR2 SQIVND (reference sequence). Trimming took 5 bases from V and 6 from J; bases not matched to a gene: 14. The CDR3 has 16 amino acids. The CDR3 nucleotides are TGTGCCAGTAGTCTCGATCAACAGGGGGCGAGGAGCGAGCAGTACTTC. It translates to CASSLDQQGARSEQYF.

The sample holds many counts of this clonotype. V and J are TRBV6-1 and TRBJ1-5; TRBD1 is a possible D gene (5 bases). The CDR3 loop spans 16 amino acids. Deletions cut 5 bases from V and 5 bases from J, with 19 bases between. Per germline, CDR1 MNHNS and CDR2 SASEGT. CDR3 coding DNA: TGTGCCAGCAGTCGACCGGGACTCATGGGGGATCAGCCCCAGCATTTT. Translated, it gives CASSRPGLMGDQPQHF.

The CDR3 DNA sequence: TGTGCCAGCAGAGACATAACCCAGTACTTC. It translates to CASRDITQYF. The chain recombines TRBV25-1 with TRBJ2-5; D is unresolved. This CDR3 has 10 amino acids. Germline lookup yields CDR1 MGHDK and CDR2 SYGVNS. V lost 6 bases to trimming and J lost 8 bases, with 7 bases between them.

This clonotype has more than one count but fewer than ten. The chain joins TRBV4-1 to TRBJ1-1; D gene ambiguous. This CDR3 comprises 17 residues. Germline assignment: CDR1 MGHRA and CDR2 YSYEKL. Trimming removed 2 bases at V and 0 bases at J, with 16 bases between. This chain's CDR3 is CASSQRTSPQMNTEAFF. The CDR3 bases are TGCGCCAGCAGCCAACGGACGAGTCCTCAGATGAACACTGAAGCTTTCTTT.

In its sample, this clonotype was seen many times. The chain carries TRBV2 and TRBJ1-2; the match to TRBD1 covers 9 bases. This CDR3 is built from 15 residues. The J segment lost 7 bases and the V segment lost 7 bases, leaving 13 bases of the junction unmatched. Germline V gene data show CDR1 as SNHLY and CDR2 as FYNNEI. The CDR3 protein is CASTTSGQGASGYTF. The DNA of the CDR3 is TGTGCCAGCACTACCTCGGGACAGGGTGCATCTGGCTACACCTTC.

The sample holds many counts of this clonotype. The V and J genes are TRBV20-1 and TRBJ2-7; 13 bases are shared with TRBD2. The CDR3 length is 15 residues. Germline CDR1 DFQATT, CDR2 SNEGSKA (reference sequence). The ends lost 6 bases at V and 4 bases at J; junction bases unmatched: 9. CDR3 protein: CSAEGLAGLMYEQYF. DNA of the CDR3: TGCAGTGCAGAGGGACTAGCGGGATTGATGTACGAGCAGTACTTC.

This clonotype was seen at least ten times. The genes are TRBV11-2 and TRBJ2-7; D possibly corresponds to TRBD2 (7 bases). CDR1 is SGHAT, CDR2 FQNNGV, per germline. Trimming pared 0 bases from V and 2 bases from J, leaving 11 bases between. The CDR3 is 15 residues long. CDR3 region: CASSLDMGGPYEQYF. CDR3 in DNA: TGTGCCAGCAGCTTAGATATGGGGGGGCCCTACGAGCAGTACTTC.

This clonotype showed up many times. The chain combines TRBV10-3 with TRBJ2-5, with a possible D match to TRBD1 (7 bases). V shed 3 bases and J shed 5 bases, with 16 bases lying between them. This CDR3 spans 15 amino acids. Germline V gene lookup returns CDR1 ENHRY and CDR2 SYGVKD. The DNA for the CDR3 is TGTGCCATCAGTGATCAGGGGGGACGGGGGGAGACCCAGTACTTC. Its protein product is CAISDQGGRGETQYF.